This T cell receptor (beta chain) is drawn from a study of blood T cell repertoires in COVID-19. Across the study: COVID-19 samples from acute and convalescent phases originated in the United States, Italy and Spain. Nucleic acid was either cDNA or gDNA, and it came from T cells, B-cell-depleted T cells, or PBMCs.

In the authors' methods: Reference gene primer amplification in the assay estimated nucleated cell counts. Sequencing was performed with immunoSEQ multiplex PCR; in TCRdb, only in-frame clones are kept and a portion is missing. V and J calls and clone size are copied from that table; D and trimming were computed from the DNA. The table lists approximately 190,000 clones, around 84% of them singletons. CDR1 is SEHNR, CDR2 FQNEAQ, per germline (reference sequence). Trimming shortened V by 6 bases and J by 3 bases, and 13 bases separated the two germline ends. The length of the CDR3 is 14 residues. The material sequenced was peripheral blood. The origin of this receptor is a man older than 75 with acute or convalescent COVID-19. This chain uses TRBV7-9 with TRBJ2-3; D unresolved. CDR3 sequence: CASRRNQATDTQYF. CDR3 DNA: TGTGCCAGCAGAAGGAACCAGGCGACAGATACGCAGTATTTT.